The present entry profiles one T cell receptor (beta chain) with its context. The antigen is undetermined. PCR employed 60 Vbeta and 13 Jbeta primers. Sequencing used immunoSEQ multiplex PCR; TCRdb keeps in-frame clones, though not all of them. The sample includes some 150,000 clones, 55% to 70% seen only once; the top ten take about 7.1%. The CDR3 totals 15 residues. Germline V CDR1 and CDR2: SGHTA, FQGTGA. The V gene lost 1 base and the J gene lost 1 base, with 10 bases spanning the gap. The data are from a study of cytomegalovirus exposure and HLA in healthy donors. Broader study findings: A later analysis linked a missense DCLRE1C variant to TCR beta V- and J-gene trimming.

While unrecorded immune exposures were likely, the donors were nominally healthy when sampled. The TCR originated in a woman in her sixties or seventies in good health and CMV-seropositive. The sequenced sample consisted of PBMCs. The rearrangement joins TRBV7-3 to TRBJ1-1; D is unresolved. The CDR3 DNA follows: TGTGCCAGCAGCTTAAACCCTAGCGAGAACACTGAAGCTTTCTTT. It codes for CASSLNPSENTEAFF.